The next 25 T cell receptor beta chains were all read from a single sample in a study of human T cells and chemical hapten exposure. Time point in this sample: patch test 2, 6 weeks after DPC sensitization. The treatment denotes: therapeutic diphenylcyclopropenone sensitization with weekly scalp DPC. TCRdb called the RACE reads again in MiXCR, with one record for every CDR3 protein. The repertoire has 110,000 to 150,000 distinct CDR3 sequences, about 11% of them found once; the top ten carry 1.1% to 1.5%. The sequenced sample was whole blood, obtained in connection with sensitization to the hapten diphenylcyclopropenone (DPC). These receptors were collected from a woman aged 45-59 years with alopecia areata. Some clones in this sample may be carry-over from other donors' samples.

The chain couples TRBV27 to TRBJ2-3, with D unclear. This CDR3 region has 14 residues. Germline CDR1 reads MNHEY; CDR2 reads SMNVEV (reference sequence). Trimming took 6 bases from V and 2 from J, leaving 12 bases between them. CDR3 nucleotide sequence: TGTGCCAGCAGCTCCGGGCTACTCACAGATACGCAGTATTTT. It encodes CASSSGLLTDTQYF.

The chain carries TRBV24-1 and TRBJ1-5; D not certain. The germline gives CDR1 KGHDR, CDR2 SFDVKD. Trimming pared 5 bases from V and 2 bases from J, leaving 6 bases between. The CDR3 runs to 13 residues. The chain's CDR3 is CATSAEGNQPQHF. The DNA for the CDR3 is TGTGCCACCAGTGCGGAGGGCAATCAGCCCCAGCATTTT.

This clonotype came up a few times. CDR3 sequence: CASSLELGAAETQYF. CDR3 DNA sequence: TGTGCCAGCAGTTTAGAGCTGGGGGCGGCAGAGACCCAGTACTTC. This chain links TRBV12-3 or TRBV12-4 with TRBJ2-5; D is perhaps TRBD1 (6 bases). The CDR3 contains 15 residues. V dropped 1 base and J dropped 4 bases, with 13 bases sitting between them.

This clonotype was counted between two and nine times. The chain employs TRBV14 and TRBJ2-3; tentative D call: TRBD2 (6 bases). This CDR3 has 16 amino acids. From germline, CDR1 is SGHDN and CDR2 FVKESK. Trimming pared 1 base from V and 2 bases from J, leaving 13 bases between. CDR3 amino acids: CASSQAERTITDTQYF. The CDR3 DNA follows: TGTGCCAGCAGCCAAGCTGAGCGGACTATCACAGATACGCAGTATTTT. Full variable domain (outside the CDR3, taken from reference TRBV14 and TRBJ2-3): EAGVTQFPSHSVIEKGQTVTLRCDPISGHDNLYWYRRVMGKEIKFLLHFVKESKQDESGMPNNRFLAERTGGTYSTLKVQPAELEDSGVYFCASSQAERTITDTQYFGPGTRLTVL.

V gene TRBV12-3 or TRBV12-4 combines with J gene TRBJ2-2, with D possibly TRBD1 on 5 matching bases. CDR3 length: 14 amino acids. Trimming removed 8 bases at V and 6 bases at J, with 16 bases between. The CDR3 loop is CASGASGLSGELFF. The CDR3 nucleotides are TGTGCCAGCGGAGCCTCAGGGCTGTCCGGGGAGCTGTTTTTT.

V is TRBV2 and J is TRBJ2-7; possible D gene TRBD2, 6 bases. V lost 1 base, J lost 6 bases, and 10 bases lay in between. This CDR3 comprises 13 residues. CDR1 and CDR2 (germline): SNHLY, FYNNEI. The CDR3 sequence: CASSEGLGAEQYF. The CDR3, as DNA: TGTGCCAGCAGTGAAGGACTAGGGGCCGAGCAGTACTTC.

This clonotype was counted ten times or more. The chain carries TRBV6-5 and TRBJ2-5; possible D gene TRBD1, 7 bases. V lost 6 bases and J lost 5, with 13 bases in between. The CDR3 runs 13 residues. Germline V gene data show CDR1 as MNHEY and CDR2 as SVGAGI. The DNA of the CDR3 is TGTGCCAGCAGGACGACAGGGAGGGAGACCCAGTACTTC. Protein sequence: CASRTTGRETQYF.

This clonotype was observed many times. This sequence joins TRBV20-1 and TRBJ2-7; 8 nucleotides align to TRBD1. Trimming at V came to 0 bases and at J to 3 bases, leaving 7 bases not matched to a gene. The CDR3 runs to 15 residues. The germline CDR1 and CDR2 sequences are DFQATT and SNEGSKA (reference sequence). Written as DNA, the CDR3 is TGCAGTGCTAGAGACCGAGCAGGGGGCTTCTACGAGCAGTACTTC. Residues: CSARDRAGGFYEQYF.

This clonotype was found many times. This rearrangement joins TRBV18 to TRBJ1-3; D unclear. CDR1 KGHSH and CDR2 LQKENI come from the germline V gene. This CDR3 comprises 16 residues. V was clipped by 3 bases and J by 3 bases, with 15 bases between them. CDR3 nucleotides: TGTGCCAGCTCACCTTCCCCGGAGGCGGATGGAAACACCATATATTTT. This sequence encodes CASSPSPEADGNTIYF. Full variable domain (rest looked up from reference TRBV18 and TRBJ1-3): NAGVMQNPRHLVRRRGQEARLRCSPMKGHSHVYWYRQLPEEGLKFMVYLQKENIIDESGMPKERFSAEFPKEGPSILRIQQVVRGDSAAYFCASSPSPEADGNTIYFGEGSWLTVV.

Worth noting for this clonotype: The junction shows a germline mismatch at one end, possibly a read error. This chain connects TRBV7-7 to TRBJ2-1, with TRBD2 identical over 7 bases. Germline values: CDR1 SSHAT, CDR2 FNYEAQ (reference sequence). The CDR3 length is 17 residues. The CDR3 DNA follows: TGTGCTAGCAGCCCGCGGCCGGGTGGAGCCGCGGGGGATGAGCAGTTCTTC. It specifies CASSPRPGGAAGDEQFF.

Worth noting for this clonotype: One junction end disagrees with the germline gene, perhaps due to a read error. The genes are TRBV7-8 and TRBJ2-1, with TRBD2 identical over 10 bases. This CDR3 is 14 amino acids long. CDR1 is SGHVS and CDR2 is FQNEAQ in the germline V gene. The CDR3 protein is CASRRAGGPSYQIF. The DNA for the CDR3 is TGTGCCAGCAGGCGAGCGGGAGGGCCGTCGTATCAAATCTTC.

The chain recombines TRBV21-1 with TRBJ2-7. TRBV21-1 has pseudogene status. CDR3 length: 14 amino acids. CDR3 sequence: CASSKVGYSYEQYF. The CDR3, as DNA: TGTGCCAGCAGCAAAGTCGGGTACTCCTACGAGCAGTACTTC.

The table lists this clonotype with many counts. The chain has TRBV29-1 and TRBJ1-4, with 8 bases matching TRBD1. Germline lookup yields CDR1 SQVTM and CDR2 ANQGSEA. Trimming removed 6 bases from V and 8 bases from J; junction bases left unmatched: 11. The CDR3 runs 14 residues. CDR3 in amino acids: CSVKLQGAREKLFF. Written as DNA, the CDR3 is TGCAGCGTCAAGCTTCAGGGGGCAAGGGAAAAACTGTTTTTT. Variable domain in full (rest from reference TRBV29-1 and TRBJ1-4): SAVISQKPSRDICQRGTSLTIQCQVDSQVTMMFWYRQQPGQSLTLIATANQGSEATYESGFVIDKFPISRPNLTFSTLTVSNMSPEDSSIYLCSVKLQGAREKLFFGSGTQLSVL.

This clonotype was observed many times. V gene TRBV19 combines with J gene TRBJ1-4; tentative D call: TRBD1 (5 bases). The V end was cut by 7 bases, the J end by 1 base, with 10 bases between. Per germline, CDR1 LNHDA and CDR2 SQIVND (reference sequence). The CDR3 is 14 amino acids. The DNA for the CDR3 is TGTGCCAGTAAGACGGGGGGAACTAATGAAAAACTGTTTTTT. It yields the protein CASKTGGTNEKLFF.

This clonotype appeared many times. As DNA, the CDR3 is TGTGCCACCAGCCCGGGAGGGCTCGAAATGAACTATGGCTACACCTTC. This encodes CATSPGGLEMNYGYTF. The chain has TRBV15 and TRBJ1-2; D gene unclear. Germline assignment: CDR1 LNHNV and CDR2 YYDKDF (reference sequence). V was pared by 5 bases and J by 2 bases, with 18 bases between. The length of the CDR3 is 16 residues.

This clonotype has a count of ten or more. The V and J genes are TRBV10-3 and TRBJ2-5; 9 bases are a match to TRBD1. CDR3 length: 15 residues. Per germline, CDR1 ENHRY and CDR2 SYGVKD. J lost 4 bases, V lost 7 bases, and 10 bases had no gene match. In nucleotides, the CDR3 is TGTGCCATCAATAACTTGGGACAGGGAGGAGAGACCCAGTACTTC. Translation: CAINNLGQGGETQYF.

There are a few counts of this clonotype. The chain links TRBV20-1 to TRBJ2-1; possibly TRBD1 or TRBD2 for D (6 bases each). The germline V gene has CDR1 DFQATT and CDR2 SNEGSKA (reference sequence). V dropped 5 bases and J dropped 0 bases, with 14 bases sitting between them. The CDR3 is 15 amino acids. CDR3 residues: CSADGGGSSYNEQFF. The CDR3 DNA sequence: TGCAGTGCTGACGGAGGGGGTAGCTCCTACAATGAGCAGTTCTTC.

This clonotype was seen repeatedly, ten times or more. The chain employs TRBV20-1 and TRBJ1-6; maybe TRBD1 (5 bases). V lost 1 base and J lost 7, with 14 bases in between. There are 15 residues in the CDR3. The germline V gene has CDR1 DFQATT and CDR2 SNEGSKA (reference sequence). The DNA for the CDR3 is TGCAGTGCTAGAGGGCCCGGGACGAGGAATTCACCCCTCCACTTT. It translates to CSARGPGTRNSPLHF.

This clonotype has just a few counts. This chain joins TRBV9 and TRBJ2-7; 10 positions agree with TRBD2. This CDR3 is built from 15 residues. The ends lost 5 bases at V and 4 bases at J; junction bases unmatched: 9. Germline CDR1 SGDLS, CDR2 YYNGEE. DNA of the CDR3: TGTGCCAGCAGTAGACTAGCGGGTGTGGGATACGAGCAGTACTTC. Its protein product is CASSRLAGVGYEQYF.

The chain is built from TRBV28 and TRBJ2-7, with D perhaps matching TRBD1 or TRBD2 (5 bases each). CDR1 MDHEN and CDR2 SYDVKM come from the germline V gene. This CDR3 spans 16 amino acids. Trimming removed 3 bases from V and 6 bases from J, with 21 bases in between. CDR3 nucleotides: TGTGCCAGCAGTTTGTCCCACGGGGCCCCGTCCGCCGAGCAGTACTTC. Protein sequence: CASSLSHGAPSAEQYF. Variable domain in full (rest from reference TRBV28 and TRBJ2-7): DVKVTQSSRYLVKRTGEKVFLECVQDMDHENMFWYRQDPGLGLRLIYFSYDVKMKEKGDIPEGYSVSREKKERFSLILESASTNQTSMYLCASSLSHGAPSAEQYFGPGTRLTVT.

The sample holds a few counts of this clonotype. V is TRBV5-1 and J is TRBJ2-1, with 11 bases lining up with TRBD1. The germline V gene encodes CDR1 SGHRS and CDR2 YFSETQ. V was pared by 3 bases and J by 8 bases, with 7 bases of the junction left unmatched. The CDR3 extends over 15 amino acids. For the CDR3, the DNA is TGCGCCAGCAGCTACCGGGACAGGGGGTTCGATGAGCAGTTCTTC. This translates into CASSYRDRGFDEQFF.

This chain links TRBV3-1 with TRBJ1-1; 7 bases map to TRBD1. The CDR3 has 13 residues. Trimming took 4 bases from V and 3 from J; bases not matched to a gene: 2. Germline loops: CDR1 LGHDT, CDR2 YNNKEL (reference sequence). CDR3 nucleotides: TGTGCCAGCAGCCCCAGGGGGGACACTGAAGCTTTCTTT. It translates to CASSPRGDTEAFF.

In its sample, this clonotype was seen many times. The V gene is TRBV6-2 or TRBV6-3, the J gene TRBJ2-1; the D gene could be TRBD1 or TRBD2 (5 bases each). V was trimmed by 2 bases and J by 7 bases, leaving 15 bases between them. Per the germline V gene, CDR1 is MNHEY and CDR2 is SVGEGT. The CDR3 has 15 amino acids. The CDR3 DNA follows: TGTGCCAGCAGTTACAGAGGGGCGAATAGGAATGAGCAGTTCTTC. Residues: CASSYRGANRNEQFF.

The chain is built from TRBV28 and TRBJ2-7; D possibly corresponds to TRBD1 (6 bases). This CDR3 region has 12 residues. Trimming pared 7 bases from V and 3 bases from J, leaving 10 bases between. Per the germline V gene, CDR1 is MDHEN and CDR2 is SYDVKM. CDR3 protein: CASTGQIYEQYF. The CDR3 DNA reads TGTGCCAGCACCGGACAGATCTACGAGCAGTACTTC. The complete variable domain, with remaining parts taken from reference TRBV28 and TRBJ2-7, reads DVKVTQSSRYLVKRTGEKVFLECVQDMDHENMFWYRQDPGLGLRLIYFSYDVKMKEKGDIPEGYSVSREKKERFSLILESASTNQTSMYLCASTGQIYEQYFGPGTRLTVT.

This clonotype has a handful of counts. The chain recombines TRBV12-3 or TRBV12-4 with TRBJ2-2; D is unclear. Trimming removed 1 base at V and 0 bases at J, with 9 bases between. This CDR3 spans 16 amino acids. CDR3 sequence (DNA): TGTGCCAGCAGTTTAGGTCCGGGTACGAACACCGGGGAGCTGTTTTTT. Translation gives CASSLGPGTNTGELFF.